The source of this T cell receptor (beta chain) is a study of blood T cell repertoires in COVID-19. Overall study: Whether acute or convalescent, the COVID-19 samples came from the United States, Italy and Spain. T cells, B-cell-depleted T cells, or PBMCs supplied cDNA or gDNA.

The CDR3 is 12 amino acids. V was pared by 6 bases and J by 7 bases, with 12 bases between. Germline-derived CDR1 and CDR2 are WSHSY and SAAADI. Per the original methods: Cell counts per sample came from amplifying reference gene primers. Produced via immunoSEQ multiplex PCR; TCRdb's table is partial and in-frame only. Clonal size and the V and J genes are those of that table, whereas D and trimming came from the DNA. The profile shows 280,000 or so clones, roughly 90% of them singletons. Participants' reported clinical history set cohort assignment. V usage is TRBV10-2 and J usage is TRBJ1-2; perhaps TRBD1 as D (5 bases). The sequencing sample was made of PBMCs or T cells enriched from blood (not recorded which). The TCR comes from a woman younger than 30 with acute COVID-19. The CDR3 DNA is TGCGCCAGCAGCGGGGGGTACAGTGGCTACACCTTC. Translated, it gives CASSGGYSGYTF.